A selection of T cell receptor beta chains follows, all from one sample in a study of radiotherapy plus CTLA-4 blockade in lung cancer. TCRdb keeps only in-frame clones here, not all; method: immunoSEQ multiplex PCR. Here the sample spans some 60,000 clones, around 80% being singletons. The source material was peripheral blood, sampled from a patient treated with radiotherapy plus ipilimumab. Receptors were obtained from a human donor with non-small cell lung cancer who had a partial response to radiotherapy plus ipilimumab. Both conserved end residues are part of each CDR3. The order of the fields is CDR3 length, J gene, V gene, clone size, D gene, CDR3 DNA, CDR3 protein. A D gene is named only where the DNA matches it firmly. A clone size is listed for some rows: how often the clone was seen (once, few, many), or a class if it is expanded.

>14|TRBJ1-6|TRBV28|few|TRBD1
TGTGCCAGCAGTATGGGACAGGGAAGTTCACCCCTCCACTTT
CASSMGQGSSPLHF
>15|TRBJ2-1|TRBV6-5|.|.
TGTGCCAGCACCTGGGACTCCGACACCTACAATGAGCAGTTCTTC
CASTWDSDTYNEQFF
>15|TRBJ1-5|TRBV6-6|once|.
TGTGCCAGCAGTTGGGACACATATAGCAATCAGCCCCAGCATTTT
CASSWDTYSNQPQHF
>11|TRBJ2-3|TRBV20-1|.|TRBD1
TGCAGTGCGGGACAGGGGGATACGCAGTATTTT
CSAGQGDTQYF
>13|TRBJ2-5|TRBV21-1|.|.
TGTGCCAGCAGCTCGGCTAGCAGAGAGACCCAGTACTTC
CASSSASRETQYF
>16|TRBJ1-5|TRBV9|.|.
TGTGCCAGCAGCGTAGACTACAGGGTTGTAGGACAGCCCCAGCATTTT
CASSVDYRVVGQPQHF
>17|TRBJ2-1|TRBV5-6|.|TRBD2
TGTGCCAGCAGCATACTAGCGGGGGGGCCGGCTTACAATGAGCAGTTCTTC
CASSILAGGPAYNEQFF
>15|TRBJ2-7|TRBV29-1|.|.
TGCAGCGTTGAAGGCACCCACCGGGGTCGAGGCGAGCAGTACTTC
CSVEGTHRGRGEQYF
>13|TRBJ1-1|TRBV5-5|.|.
TGTGCCAGCAGCCCGAGACTGGACACTGAAGCTTTCTTT
CASSPRLDTEAFF
>15|TRBJ1-3|TRBV6-1|.|TRBD1
TGTGCCAGCAGTAAGGGACAGGGTACCGGAAACACCATATATTTT
CASSKGQGTGNTIYF
>15|TRBJ2-3|TRBV7-2|.|.
TGTGCCAGCAGCCCCAACGGGGGTCGTACAGATACGCAGTATTTT
CASSPNGGRTDTQYF
>16|TRBJ2-1|TRBV7-3|.|TRBD2
TGTGCCAGCAGCCCCCTTAGCGGGGGGGGATACAATGAGCAGTTCTTC
CASSPLSGGGYNEQFF
>17|TRBJ2-5|TRBV14|few|TRBD1
TGTGCCAGCAGCCAACCAGCCGGGGCAGGGGGCTGGGAGACCCAGTACTTC
CASSQPAGAGGWETQYF
>16|TRBJ2-2|TRBV5-1|.|TRBD2
TGCGCCAGCAGCTTGGCCTCTAGCGGGGTCACCGGGGAGCTGTTTTTT
CASSLASSGVTGELFF